This T cell receptor beta chain derives from a study of blood T cell repertoires in COVID-19. Turning to the study itself: Samples taken during acute and convalescent COVID-19 were collected in the United States, Italy and Spain. Nucleic acid was either cDNA or gDNA, and it came from T cells, B-cell-depleted T cells, or PBMCs.

Method: immunoSEQ multiplex PCR; TCRdb's copy keeps in-frame clones and lacks some. This sample carries under 500,000 clones, roughly 87% of them seen once, and the ten largest clones take over 1.5%. Membership in each cohort depended on participant-reported clinical history. The source is a woman aged 18-35 years with acute COVID-19. The sequenced sample consisted of PBMCs or T cells enriched from blood (not recorded which).

CDR3 sequence (DNA): TGTGCCAGCAGAAAAGAAGCCGGGACAGGGGGTGGCTACACCTTC. Encoded protein: CASRKEAGTGGGYTF. This chain links TRBV11-2 with TRBJ1-2, with TRBD1 matching 11 bases. CDR1 is SGHAT and CDR2 is FQNNGV in the germline V gene. V lost 6 bases to trimming and J lost 7 bases; unmatched junction nucleotides: 10. This CDR3 comprises 15 residues.